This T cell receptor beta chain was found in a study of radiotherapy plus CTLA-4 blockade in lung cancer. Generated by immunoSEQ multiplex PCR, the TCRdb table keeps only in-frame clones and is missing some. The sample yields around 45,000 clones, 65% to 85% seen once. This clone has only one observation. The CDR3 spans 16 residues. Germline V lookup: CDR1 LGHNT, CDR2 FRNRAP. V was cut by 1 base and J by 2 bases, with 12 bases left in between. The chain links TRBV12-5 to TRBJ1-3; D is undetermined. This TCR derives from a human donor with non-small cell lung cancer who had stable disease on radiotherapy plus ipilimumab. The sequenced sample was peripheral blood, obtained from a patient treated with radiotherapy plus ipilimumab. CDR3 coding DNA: TGTGCTAGTGGTTTGGACCGACAACGTACTGGAAACACCATATATTTT. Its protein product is CASGLDRQRTGNTIYF.